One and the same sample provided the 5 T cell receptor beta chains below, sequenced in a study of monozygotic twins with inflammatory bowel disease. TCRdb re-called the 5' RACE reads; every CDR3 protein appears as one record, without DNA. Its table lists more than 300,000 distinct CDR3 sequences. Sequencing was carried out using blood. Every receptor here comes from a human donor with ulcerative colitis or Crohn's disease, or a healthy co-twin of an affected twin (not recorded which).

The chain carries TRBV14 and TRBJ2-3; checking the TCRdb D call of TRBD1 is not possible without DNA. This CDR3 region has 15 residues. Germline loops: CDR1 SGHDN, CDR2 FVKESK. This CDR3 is CASSQGTGGSDTQYF.

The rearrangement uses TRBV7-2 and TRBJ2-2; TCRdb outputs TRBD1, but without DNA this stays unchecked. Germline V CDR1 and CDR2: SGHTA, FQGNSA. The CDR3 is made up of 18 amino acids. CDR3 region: CASSLAPDRGRTTGELFF.

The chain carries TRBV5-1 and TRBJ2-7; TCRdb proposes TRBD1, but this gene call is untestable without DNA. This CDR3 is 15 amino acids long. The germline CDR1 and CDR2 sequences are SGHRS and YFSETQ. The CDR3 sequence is CASSPRRDRVNEQYF.

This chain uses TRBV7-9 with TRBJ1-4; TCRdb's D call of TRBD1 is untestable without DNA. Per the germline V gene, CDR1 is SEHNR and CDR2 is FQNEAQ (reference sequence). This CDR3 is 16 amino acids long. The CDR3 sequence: CASSPDRGGTNEKLFF.

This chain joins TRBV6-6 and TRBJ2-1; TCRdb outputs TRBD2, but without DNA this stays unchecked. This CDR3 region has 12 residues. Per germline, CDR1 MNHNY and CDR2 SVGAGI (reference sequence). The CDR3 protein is CASRLGTSFFFF.